These 12 T cell receptor beta chains came from one sample sequenced in a study of T cell responses to AZD1222 COVID-19 vaccine. Repertoires were generated with immunoSEQ multiplex PCR, while TCRdb's copy carries only in-frame clones and drops some. This table holds tens of thousands of clones, around nine tenths found once. This sample comprised peripheral blood, obtained 28 days after the second dose of the MenACWY control vaccine. The source of these receptors is an adult who received the MenACWY meningococcal vaccine as a control.

This chain links TRBV5-1 with TRBJ2-2; the D is unclear. Trimming shortened V by 2 bases and J by 7 bases, and 3 bases separated the two germline ends. CDR3 length: 11 amino acids. Germline CDR1 SGHRS, CDR2 YFSETQ. Here the CDR3 DNA reads TGCGCCAGCAGCTTCGGCGGGGAGCTGTTTTTT. This encodes CASSFGGELFF.

This chain uses TRBV5-1 with TRBJ1-1; no reliable D call. Looked up from germline, CDR1 is SGHRS and CDR2 is YFSETQ. The length of the CDR3 is 13 residues. The V and J ends lost 6 bases and 7 bases respectively, with 16 bases between them. CDR3 loop: CASTMDGGYEAFF. The DNA of the CDR3 is TGCGCCAGCACCATGGACGGCGGGTATGAAGCTTTCTTT.

The rearrangement uses TRBV3-1 (or the pseudogene TRBV3-2) and TRBJ1-2; D gene ambiguous. Germline V CDR1 and CDR2: LGHDT, YNNKEL (reference sequence). V lost 1 base, J lost 6 bases, and 3 bases lay in between. The CDR3 loop spans 11 amino acids. The CDR3 coding sequence is TGTGCCAGCAGCCAAGGAGATGGCTACACCTTC. Translation: CASSQGDGYTF.

The V gene is TRBV10-3, the J gene TRBJ2-6, with D perhaps TRBD1 (5 bases). The V gene's germline CDR1 is ENHRY and CDR2 SYGVKD. CDR3 length: 15 residues. Deletions cut 10 bases from V and 2 bases from J, with 15 bases between. CDR3 sequence: CATTTEGPGANVLTF. Here the CDR3 DNA reads TGTGCCACTACGACAGAAGGACCTGGGGCCAACGTCCTGACTTTC.

This clone was seen once. The chain employs TRBV24-1 and TRBJ2-7, with a tentative D call TRBD1 (5 bases). Germline V lookup: CDR1 KGHDR, CDR2 SFDVKD. The CDR3 consists of 12 residues. The V gene lost 7 bases and the J gene lost 1 base, with 7 bases spanning the gap. CDR3 in amino acids: CATRGDSYEQYF. CDR3 nucleotides: TGTGCCACCAGAGGGGATTCCTACGAGCAGTACTTC.

The rearrangement joins TRBV9 to TRBJ2-2, with D tentatively TRBD1 or TRBD2 (5 bases each). Trimming removed 0 bases from V and 6 bases from J, with 15 bases in between. The CDR3 loop spans 16 amino acids. Germline assignment: CDR1 SGDLS and CDR2 YYNGEE. The CDR3 loop reads CASSVAGFRGAGELFF. The CDR3 DNA reads TGTGCCAGCAGCGTAGCTGGATTTCGAGGGGCCGGGGAGCTGTTTTTT.

The rearrangement links TRBV19 to TRBJ1-6, with 7 bases matching TRBD1. Germline CDR1 LNHDA, CDR2 SQIVND (reference sequence). The CDR3 extends over 16 amino acids. V trimming: 7 bases; J trimming: 8 bases; junction bases outside the gene matches: 14. CDR3 residues: CASTRTGQRTHSPLHF. As DNA, the CDR3 is TGTGCCAGTACCAGGACAGGTCAGCGCACGCATTCACCCCTCCACTTT. The full variable domain, completed using reference TRBV19 and TRBJ1-6, is DGGITQSPKYLFRKEGQNVTLSCEQNLNHDAMYWYRQDPGQGLRLIYYSQIVNDFQKGDIAEGYSVSREKKESFPLTVTSAQKNPTAFYLCASTRTGQRTHSPLHFGNGTRLTVT.

V usage is TRBV30 and J usage is TRBJ1-4; 7 bases align to TRBD1. The ends lost 2 bases at V and 2 bases at J; junction bases unmatched: 8. Per germline, CDR1 GTSNPN and CDR2 SVGIG (reference sequence). The CDR3 length is 16 residues. The CDR3 region is CAWSQLRGYTNEKLFF. In nucleotides, the CDR3 is TGTGCCTGGAGTCAACTCAGGGGGTACACTAATGAAAAACTGTTTTTT.

The rearrangement links TRBV28 to TRBJ1-2; the match to TRBD1 covers 10 bases. CDR1 and CDR2 from the germline V gene are MDHEN and SYDVKM. The CDR3 sequence is 14 residues long. The V and J ends lost 6 bases and 6 bases, in that order; junction bases with no gene match: 7. The CDR3 protein is CASRTPGQGHGYTF. The CDR3, as DNA: TGTGCCAGCAGAACCCCGGGACAGGGGCATGGCTACACCTTC.

V gene TRBV9 combines with J gene TRBJ2-7; 7 nucleotides line up with TRBD1. The CDR3 consists of 13 residues. J gave up 3 bases and V 3 bases, and 3 bases lay outside the gene matches. In germline, CDR1 is SGDLS, CDR2 YYNGEE. The CDR3 DNA sequence: TGTGCCAGCAGCGCCCGGGACAGCTACGAGCAGTACTTC. It specifies CASSARDSYEQYF.

The chain uses TRBV7-9 and TRBJ2-5; D remains ambiguous. The V gene lost 1 base and the J gene lost 4 bases, with 10 bases spanning the gap. The CDR3 runs to 14 residues. CDR1 SEHNR and CDR2 FQNEAQ come from the germline V gene (reference sequence). CDR3 loop: CASSLGLGRETQYF. CDR3 in DNA: TGTGCCAGCAGCTTAGGATTAGGGCGAGAGACCCAGTACTTC.

The chain is built from TRBV5-1 and TRBJ1-2; D is uncertain. The CDR3 spans 13 residues. Trimming left V 7 bases short and J 6 bases short, with 16 bases between. The germline V gene has CDR1 SGHRS and CDR2 YFSETQ. CDR3 region: CASRPFTADGYTF. CDR3 in DNA: TGCGCCAGCCGACCCTTTACCGCGGATGGCTACACCTTC.